This T cell receptor (beta chain) was captured by sequencing in a study of T-cell reconstitution after alpha-beta-depleted transplantation in children. General study points: Two months or so post-transplant, alpha-beta T cells reportedly derived from several hundred expanded graft clones. Surviving thymic progenitors and recipient T cells were the source of high TCRbeta diversity at day 60 in some patients.

V gave up 2 bases and J gave up 4 bases, with 13 bases separating them. The CDR3 is 15 amino acids. Germline V gives CDR1 SGHRS, CDR2 YFSETQ. Regarding this clonotype: Its antigen is undetermined.

TCRbeta library construction was performed incorporating unique molecular identifiers. One entry per CDR3 protein, called by TCRdb with MiXCR from the PCR reads. Among approximately 1,000,000 distinct CDR3 sequences, roughly 29% were seen once, and the ten largest hold over 25%. The chain recombines TRBV5-1 with TRBJ1-3; D gene uncertain. This TCR derives from a boy younger than two who had a stem cell transplant for SCID, so the T cells may come from the graft donor. The material sequenced was PBMCs, mostly from graft donor cells, taken 360 days after TCRalphabeta/CD19-depleted stem cell transplant. The CDR3 here is CASSLRPGIGNTIYF. The CDR3 DNA reads as TGCGCCAGCAGCTTAAGACCGGGGATAGGAAACACCATATATTTT.